Shown below are 30 T cell receptor beta chains from a single sample sequenced in a study of T cell responses to AZD1222 COVID-19 vaccine. Generated by immunoSEQ multiplex PCR, the TCRdb table keeps only in-frame clones and is missing some. Of some 140,000 clones listed, around 92% were seen once; the top ten hold 1.5% to 2%. Sequenced here: peripheral blood, sampled on day 0 of AZD1222 vaccination. The receptors come from an adult in good health.

The chain is built from TRBV4-2 and TRBJ2-7; 9 nucleotides align to TRBD1. This CDR3 is built from 15 residues. Germline loops: CDR1 LGHNA, CDR2 YNFKEQ. V shed 1 base, J shed 3 bases, and the junction held 4 bases outside the gene matches. CDR3 nucleotide sequence: TGTGCCAGCAGCCAAGGGACAGGGGTCTACTACGAGCAGTACTTC. Its translation is CASSQGTGVYYEQYF.

The gene calls are TRBV6-5 and TRBJ1-6; D possibly corresponds to TRBD1 (5 bases). The CDR3 spans 13 residues. Looked up from germline, CDR1 is MNHEY and CDR2 is SVGAGI. V was clipped by 8 bases and J by 10 bases, with 15 bases between them. Here the CDR3 DNA reads TGTGCCAGCCAAAGGGGAAGGGACTCACCCCTCCACTTT. Its translation: CASQRGRDSPLHF.

The J gene is TRBJ2-1, the V gene TRBV2, with 11 bases identical to TRBD1. Germline V gives CDR1 SNHLY, CDR2 FYNNEI. V shed 4 bases, J shed 6 bases, and the junction held 5 bases outside the gene matches. The CDR3 covers 15 residues. The CDR3 loop reads CASSGTGTGGNEQFF. CDR3 in DNA: TGTGCCAGCAGTGGGACCGGGACAGGGGGCAATGAGCAGTTCTTC.

This chain connects TRBV28 to TRBJ2-1; 9 nucleotides align to TRBD1. After removal of 5 bases from V and 6 bases from J, the junction contained 11 bases not matched to a gene. Germline CDR1 MDHEN, CDR2 SYDVKM. The CDR3 has 16 residues. The CDR3 nucleotides are TGTGCCAGCAGTACCCGAGGGACAGGGATGTTCAATGAGCAGTTCTTC. This sequence encodes CASSTRGTGMFNEQFF.

This chain connects TRBV16 to TRBJ1-2; TRBD1 agrees at 7 bases. Trimming cost V 4 bases and J 8 bases; bases outside gene matches: 19. Germline V gives CDR1 KGHSY, CDR2 FQNENV. This CDR3 comprises 17 residues. The CDR3 DNA is TGTGCCAGCAGCCCGAACACTGTGGACAGGAAAAATTCCGGCTACACCTTC. Translating it yields CASSPNTVDRKNSGYTF. Full variable domain (rest looked up from reference TRBV16 and TRBJ1-2): GEEVAQTPKHLVRGEGQKAKLYCAPIKGHSYVFWYQQVLKNEFKFLISFQNENVFDETGMPKERFSAKCLPNSPCSLEIQATKLEDSAVYFCASSPNTVDRKNSGYTFGSGTRLTVV.

CDR3 amino acids: CASSFSGGRGYEQYF. The CDR3 bases are TGTGCCAGCAGTTTCTCAGGGGGACGAGGATACGAGCAGTACTTC. This chain links TRBV27 with TRBJ2-7; the match to TRBD1 covers 7 bases. CDR3 size: 15 residues. The J segment lost 4 bases and the V segment lost 3 bases, leaving 9 bases of the junction unmatched. CDR1 and CDR2 from the germline V gene are MNHEY and SMNVEV (reference sequence).

This clone was picked up one time. The V call is TRBV5-4, the J call TRBJ2-5, with 7 nucleotides matching TRBD1. Per the germline V gene, CDR1 is SGHNT and CDR2 is YYREEE (reference sequence). Trimming took 4 bases from V and 5 from J; bases not matched to a gene: 11. CDR3 size: 15 residues. In DNA form, the CDR3 reads TGTGCCAGCAGCCAGGCAACAGGGGCTCGGGAGACCCAGTACTTC. Residues: CASSQATGARETQYF. The full variable domain, in which reference TRBV5-4 and TRBJ2-5 provide the parts outside the CDR3, is ETGVTQSPTHLIKTRGQQVTLRCSSQSGHNTVSWYQQALGQGPQFIFQYYREEENGRGNFPPRFSGLQFPNYSSELNVNALELDDSALYLCASSQATGARETQYFGPGTRLLVL.

The chain uses TRBV7-8 and TRBJ1-1; D gene uncertain. Germline V lookup: CDR1 SGHVS, CDR2 FQNEAQ. V dropped 3 bases and J dropped 6 bases, with 11 bases sitting between them. The CDR3 consists of 13 residues. CDR3 in DNA: TGTGCCAGCAGCTTCAACGGACCGTCTGAAGCTTTCTTT. Translated, it gives CASSFNGPSEAFF. The variable domain in full, completed from reference TRBV7-8 and TRBJ1-1, reads GAGVSQSPRYKVAKRGQDVALRCDPISGHVSLFWYQQALGQGPEFLTYFQNEAQLDKSGLPSDRFFAERPEGSVSTLKIQRTQQEDSAVYLCASSFNGPSEAFFGQGTRLTVV.

The chain employs TRBV18 and TRBJ2-1; 9 bases match TRBD1. Trimming removed 1 base from V and 7 bases from J; junction bases left unmatched: 14. The CDR3 is 18 amino acids. CDR1 is KGHSH and CDR2 is LQKENI in the germline V gene. In nucleotides, the CDR3 is TGTGCCAGCTCACCACTCGTTAACACAGGGGGCGTTTGGAATGAGCAGTTCTTC. Translated, it gives CASSPLVNTGGVWNEQFF. Full variable domain (rest looked up from reference TRBV18 and TRBJ2-1): NAGVMQNPRHLVRRRGQEARLRCSPMKGHSHVYWYRQLPEEGLKFMVYLQKENIIDESGMPKERFSAEFPKEGPSILRIQQVVRGDSAAYFCASSPLVNTGGVWNEQFFGPGTRLTVL.

The chain carries TRBV4-3 and TRBJ2-2, with 7 positions matching TRBD2. V gave up 2 bases and J gave up 6 bases; unmatched junction bases: 6. CDR1 LGHNA and CDR2 YSLEER come from the germline V gene. The CDR3 is 15 residues long. The CDR3 loop is CASSQIQGGAGELFF. For the CDR3, the DNA is TGCGCCAGCAGCCAAATCCAGGGAGGGGCCGGGGAGCTGTTTTTT.

This rearrangement joins TRBV11-1 to TRBJ2-2; possibly TRBD1 or TRBD2 for D (5 bases each). Trimming shortened V by 5 bases and J by 4 bases, and 17 bases separated the two germline ends. CDR3 size: 16 residues. Germline CDR1 reads SGHAT; CDR2 reads FQDESV (reference sequence). For the CDR3, the DNA is TGTGCCAGCAGCCCCGTCCTGGGGGTAGGCACCGGGGAGCTGTTTTTT. The encoded protein is CASSPVLGVGTGELFF.

This chain links TRBV5-1 with TRBJ2-7, with D hard to call. The V and J ends lost 0 bases and 2 bases respectively, with 9 bases between them. CDR1 SGHRS and CDR2 YFSETQ come from the germline V gene. The CDR3 sequence is 14 residues long. CDR3 coding DNA: TGCGCCAGCAGCTTGGGGCAGGAGACCTACGAGCAGTACTTC. Amino acid sequence: CASSLGQETYEQYF. The entire variable domain, with the rest obtained from reference TRBV5-1 and TRBJ2-7, is as follows: KAGVTQTPRYLIKTRGQQVTLSCSPISGHRSVSWYQQTPGQGLQFLFEYFSETQRNKGNFPGRFSGRQFSNSRSEMNVSTLELGDSALYLCASSLGQETYEQYFGPGTRLTVT.

J is TRBJ1-1 and V is TRBV7-6; D gene unclear. Trimming removed 5 bases at V and 5 bases at J, with 6 bases between. The germline CDR1 and CDR2 sequences are SGHVS and FNYEAQ. This CDR3 is 11 amino acids long. The CDR3 DNA reads as TGTGCCAGCAGCCAGTTGACTGAAGCTTTCTTT. The encoded protein is CASSQLTEAFF.

The rearrangement joins TRBV6-5 to TRBJ1-1; 7 bases match TRBD1. The junction had 8 bases not matched to a gene; V was cut back by 4 bases and J by 0 bases. Germline CDR1 reads MNHEY; CDR2 reads SVGAGI. This CDR3 comprises 16 residues. The CDR3 region has the DNA TGTGCCAGCAGTTTACCCGACAGGGACATGAACACTGAAGCTTTCTTT. This gives the protein CASSLPDRDMNTEAFF.

V gene TRBV7-6 combines with J gene TRBJ2-7; 13 nucleotides align to TRBD2. Germline CDR1 is SGHVS and CDR2 is FNYEAQ. The length of the CDR3 is 15 residues. V shed 6 bases, J shed 2 bases, and the junction held 4 bases outside the gene matches. The CDR3 sequence: CASSTGTSGAYEQYF. The CDR3 region has the DNA TGTGCCAGCAGTACGGGGACTAGCGGGGCCTACGAGCAGTACTTC.

The gene calls are TRBV27 and TRBJ1-1; tentatively, D is TRBD1 (5 bases). Trimming took off 8 bases at V and 2 bases at J, with 15 bases between the two ends. The CDR3 contains 14 residues. The germline CDR1 and CDR2 sequences are MNHEY and SMNVEV (reference sequence). DNA of the CDR3: TGTGCCAGCCGACCTCGGACACCCAACACTGAAGCTTTCTTT. Its translation is CASRPRTPNTEAFF.

The V call is TRBV11-2, the J call TRBJ2-3; the match to TRBD2 covers 10 bases. Germline CDR1 reads SGHAT; CDR2 reads FQNNGV. Trimming removed 4 bases from V and 2 bases from J; junction bases left unmatched: 3. There are 15 residues in the CDR3. CDR3 nucleotide sequence: TGTGCCAGCAGCTCGAGCGGGGGGGCCACAGATACGCAGTATTTT. Its protein product is CASSSSGGATDTQYF.

This clone has a handful of counts. The J gene is TRBJ2-7, the V gene TRBV5-4, with 9 bases identical to TRBD1. The ends lost 5 bases at V and 0 bases at J; junction bases unmatched: 6. The CDR3 covers 15 residues. The V gene's germline CDR1 is SGHNT and CDR2 YYREEE (reference sequence). The CDR3, as DNA: TGTGCCAGCAGGCCGGGACAGGGACTCTCCTACGAGCAGTACTTC. It codes for CASRPGQGLSYEQYF.

The chain is built from TRBV4-3 and TRBJ2-7, with unresolved D. Germline loops: CDR1 LGHNA, CDR2 YSLEER. The CDR3 runs to 14 residues. The V and J ends lost 1 base and 2 bases respectively, with 9 bases between them. In nucleotides, the CDR3 is TGCGCCAGCAGCCAAGGAGTAGGGCCCTACGAGCAGTACTTC. Translation: CASSQGVGPYEQYF.

The CDR3 loop reads CASSTRDRGASEAFF. The CDR3 DNA reads as TGTGCCAGTAGCACCCGGGACAGGGGTGCAAGTGAAGCTTTCTTT. The V call is TRBV19, the J call TRBJ1-1; 10 nucleotides line up with TRBD1. The V and J ends lost 6 bases and 7 bases, in that order; junction bases with no gene match: 11. From germline, CDR1 is LNHDA and CDR2 SQIVND (reference sequence). CDR3 length: 15 amino acids.

The J gene is TRBJ1-1, the V gene TRBV5-1, with 7 bases aligning to TRBD1. Germline V lookup: CDR1 SGHRS, CDR2 YFSETQ. The CDR3 is 13 amino acids. Trimming at V came to 3 bases and at J to 2 bases, leaving 1 base not matched to a gene. This chain's CDR3 is CASSWDRNTEAFF. CDR3 DNA sequence: TGCGCCAGCAGCTGGGACAGAAACACTGAAGCTTTCTTT. The full variable domain, completed using reference TRBV5-1 and TRBJ1-1, is KAGVTQTPRYLIKTRGQQVTLSCSPISGHRSVSWYQQTPGQGLQFLFEYFSETQRNKGNFPGRFSGRQFSNSRSEMNVSTLELGDSALYLCASSWDRNTEAFFGQGTRLTVV.

The chain links TRBV6-2 or TRBV6-3 to TRBJ2-1; the D is unclear. The CDR3 runs 11 residues. V was clipped by 3 bases and J by 9 bases, with 6 bases between them. From germline, CDR1 is MNHEY and CDR2 SVGEGT. This CDR3 is CASSYPGEQFF. CDR3 nucleotides: TGTGCCAGCAGTTATCCCGGTGAGCAGTTCTTC.

This sequence joins TRBV7-9 and TRBJ2-5; a possible D gene is TRBD2 (6 bases). Germline assignment: CDR1 SEHNR and CDR2 FQNEAQ (reference sequence). CDR3 size: 12 residues. Trimming removed 4 bases at V and 9 bases at J, with 12 bases between. The CDR3 spells CASSSLGGAQYF. CDR3 sequence (DNA): TGTGCCAGCAGCTCCCTCGGCGGGGCCCAGTACTTC.

This clone has only a few counts. The V gene is TRBV19, the J gene TRBJ1-1; weak D call: TRBD1 (6 bases). Looked up from germline, CDR1 is LNHDA and CDR2 is SQIVND (reference sequence). Trimming took off 3 bases at V and 8 bases at J, with 10 bases between the two ends. This CDR3 comprises 12 residues. CDR3 sequence reads: CASSMGGTEAFF. In nucleotides, the CDR3 is TGTGCCAGTAGTATGGGAGGGACAGAAGCTTTCTTT.

The chain recombines TRBV6-6 with TRBJ2-7; D is ambiguous. CDR3 length equals 14 residues. V was shortened by 7 bases and J by 3 bases, with 16 bases between the two germline ends. Germline lookup yields CDR1 MNHNY and CDR2 SVGAGI (reference sequence). CDR3 DNA sequence: TGTGCCAGCACCGAAATCCCGTTCAGCTACGAGCAGTACTTC. This sequence encodes CASTEIPFSYEQYF.

The V and J genes are TRBV4-2 and TRBJ1-2; D unresolved. The CDR3 contains 14 residues. Germline CDR1 is LGHNA and CDR2 is YNFKEQ. Trimming removed 0 bases from V and 8 bases from J, with 13 bases in between. Written as DNA, the CDR3 is TGTGCCAGCAGCCAAGATCCAAGGGCACGGGGCTACACCTTC. Translation gives CASSQDPRARGYTF.

V and J are TRBV11-3 and TRBJ2-2; no clear D. The ends were cut back, 2 bases at V and 8 bases at J, with 9 bases in the middle. Germline CDR1 is SGHNT and CDR2 is YENEEA. The CDR3 totals 13 residues. CDR3 nucleotide sequence: TGTGCCAGCAGCTTAACGTTCGGGGGGGAGCTGTTTTTT. It is translated as CASSLTFGGELFF.

V is TRBV9 and J is TRBJ2-3; D is ambiguous. The V and J ends lost 4 bases and 5 bases respectively, with 17 bases between them. Germline V gene lookup returns CDR1 SGDLS and CDR2 YYNGEE. The CDR3 sequence is 15 residues long. CDR3 sequence: CASSRAGSFRDTQYF. The CDR3, as DNA: TGTGCCAGCAGCCGGGCAGGATCATTTAGAGATACGCAGTATTTT.

The chain is built from TRBV3-1 (or the pseudogene TRBV3-2) and TRBJ1-5; D ambiguous. The CDR3 sequence is 13 residues long. Germline-derived CDR1 and CDR2 are LGHDT and YNNKEL (reference sequence). V gave up 0 bases and J gave up 5 bases, with 5 bases separating them. CDR3 amino acids: CASSQDLDQPQHF. DNA of the CDR3: TGTGCCAGCAGCCAAGATTTGGATCAGCCCCAGCATTTT.

J is TRBJ1-1 and V is TRBV3-1 (or the pseudogene TRBV3-2); D is unresolved. The germline CDR1 and CDR2 sequences are LGHDT and YNNKEL (reference sequence). V dropped 0 bases and J dropped 7 bases, with 15 bases sitting between them. This CDR3 is built from 15 residues. Here the CDR3 reads CASSQDRLDGIEAFF. In DNA form, the CDR3 reads TGTGCCAGCAGCCAAGATCGCCTGGACGGAATTGAAGCTTTCTTT.